These 5 T cell receptor beta chains originate from one sample sequenced in a study of siplizumab effects on memory and regulatory T cells. Libraries were prepared by immunoSEQ multiplex PCR; TCRdb keeps only in-frame clonotypes and omits some of them. The repertoire holds about 100,000 clones, with around nine tenths as singletons. The sample was CD4+ T cells sorted from blood. Source of these receptors: a human donor in good health.

This rearrangement joins TRBV28 to TRBJ2-7, with unresolved D. Germline V gene lookup returns CDR1 MDHEN and CDR2 SYDVKM. With 4 bases removed from V and 2 bases from J, the gap between germline ends came to 12 bases. This CDR3 contains 14 residues. The DNA of the CDR3 is TGTGCCAGCAGTTCCCCGGGCTACACCTACGAGCAGTACTTC. Translated: CASSSPGYTYEQYF.

The chain combines TRBV6-5 with TRBJ1-1, with 7 bases lining up with TRBD1. The germline V gene has CDR1 MNHEY and CDR2 SVGAGI. V trimming: 4 bases; J trimming: 3 bases; junction bases outside the gene matches: 11. The CDR3 is 16 amino acids. This CDR3 is CASSSDRQGTHTEAFF. DNA of the CDR3: TGTGCCAGCAGTTCCGATCGACAGGGAACCCACACTGAAGCTTTCTTT.

This rearrangement joins TRBV5-4 to TRBJ1-2; no clear D. The CDR3 runs 14 residues. Trimming took 3 bases from V and 0 from J, leaving 9 bases between them. The germline V gene has CDR1 SGHNT and CDR2 YYREEE (reference sequence). CDR3 in DNA: TGTGCCAGCAGCTCCTTCCTAGCTAACTATGGCTACACCTTC. Translation gives CASSSFLANYGYTF.

CDR3 loop: CSGSHGTGRKETQYF. The CDR3 DNA reads as TGCAGCGGTAGTCACGGGACAGGGCGAAAAGAGACCCAGTACTTC. The chain is built from TRBV29-1 and TRBJ2-5; 9 bases fit TRBD1. The CDR3 is 15 residues long. The germline V gene encodes CDR1 SQVTM and CDR2 ANQGSEA. Germline trimming cut 7 bases from V and 3 bases from J; bases unmatched to any gene: 12.

The chain couples TRBV5-8 to TRBJ2-2; D possibly corresponds to TRBD2 (5 bases). Germline V lookup: CDR1 SGHTS, CDR2 YDEGEE. There are 13 residues in the CDR3. Trimming removed 0 bases from V and 6 bases from J, with 6 bases in between. This CDR3 reads CASSLVAPGELFF. DNA for the CDR3: TGTGCCAGCAGCTTGGTAGCGCCCGGGGAGCTGTTTTTT. The full variable domain, its missing parts supplied by reference TRBV5-8 and TRBJ2-2, is EAGVTQSPTHLIKTRGQQATLRCSPISGHTSVYWYQQALGLGLQFLLWYDEGEERNRGNFPPRFSGRQFPNYSSELNVNALELEDSALYLCASSLVAPGELFFGEGSRLTVL.